This is a list of T cell receptor beta chains from one sample in a study of shared clonotypes between healthy human individuals. Generated by immunoSEQ multiplex PCR, the TCRdb table keeps only in-frame clones and is missing some. The table lists about 820,000 clones, about 91% of them singletons. Sequencing input: naive CD8+ T cells sorted from blood. These receptors originate from a man aged 30 to 39 in good health. CDR3s include the opening cysteine and the closing phenylalanine or tryptophan. A D gene is named only where the DNA matches it firmly. Size is omitted from some rows. Given values are once, few, many or a class for expanded clones.

J gene | clone size | V gene | D gene | CDR3 protein | CDR3 DNA
TRBJ1-5 | - | TRBV28 | TRBD1 | CASSLFGQGSQPQHF | TGTGCCAGCAGTTTATTTGGACAGGGCTCCCAGCCCCAGCATTTT
TRBJ2-3 | - | TRBV4-3 | TRBD2 | CASSPTFAGEGTADTQYF | TGCGCCAGCAGCCCCACATTTGCGGGGGAGGGTACGGCAGATACGCAGTATTTT
TRBJ2-2 | - | TRBV28 | TRBD2 | CASRTLAGDGSGELFF | TGTGCCAGCAGGACCCTAGCGGGGGATGGGTCCGGGGAGCTGTTTTTT
TRBJ2-3 | - | TRBV28 | TRBD1 | CASSPRTGKVPSDTQYF | TGTGCCAGCAGTCCTAGGACAGGGAAGGTCCCCTCCGATACGCAGTATTTT
TRBJ2-1 | once | TRBV29-1 | TRBD2 | CSVLLAGVIYEQFF | TGCAGCGTGCTACTAGCGGGAGTTATCTATGAGCAGTTCTTC
TRBJ2-1 | - | TRBV4-3 | - | CASSHSTVVDDSYNEQFF | TGCGCCAGCAGCCATTCTACCGTCGTGGACGACAGTTACAATGAGCAGTTCTTC
TRBJ1-2 | few | TRBV7-9 | - | CASSSRGRAIVGYTF | TGTGCCAGCAGCTCGAGGGGCAGGGCGATTGTCGGCTACACCTTC
TRBJ1-2 | once | TRBV7-9 | - | CASSSPENYGYTF | TGTGCCAGCAGCTCCCCGGAAAACTATGGCTACACCTTC
TRBJ2-3 | once | TRBV7-2 | - | CASSTHRVDETTDTQYF | TGTGCCAGCAGCACCCACAGGGTGGATGAGACGACAGATACGCAGTATTTT
TRBJ2-1 | - | TRBV6-1 | TRBD2 | CASGLAGFYNEQFF | TGTGCCAGCGGACTAGCGGGATTCTACAATGAGCAGTTCTTC
TRBJ2-1 | few | TRBV7-6 | - | CASSFGRTYNEQFF | TGTGCCAGCAGCTTCGGGCGTACCTACAATGAGCAGTTCTTC
TRBJ1-1 | - | TRBV25-1 | - | CASSESARVDTEAFF | TGTGCCAGCAGTGAATCGGCCAGGGTTGACACTGAAGCTTTCTTT
TRBJ2-7 | - | TRBV10-3 | - | CAISDGRTPYEQYF | TGTGCCATCAGTGACGGCCGGACCCCCTACGAGCAGTACTTC
TRBJ1-2 | - | TRBV4-3 | TRBD1 | CASSQDPGQAVGYTF | TGCGCCAGCAGCCAAGATCCGGGACAGGCAGTAGGCTACACCTTC
TRBJ2-7 | - | TRBV27 | TRBD2 | CASSSGTSGVYEQYF | TGTGCCAGCAGTTCGGGGACTAGCGGGGTCTACGAGCAGTACTTC
TRBJ2-7 | few | TRBV5-1 | - | CASSLETGSYEQYF | TGCGCCAGCAGCTTGGAGACAGGTTCCTACGAGCAGTACTTC
TRBJ1-1 | - | TRBV19 | - | CASSQGLAEAFF | TGTGCCAGCTCCCAGGGGTTAGCTGAAGCTTTCTTT
TRBJ2-7 | once | TRBV27 | - | CASSPFSGTSKEKYF | TGTGCCAGCAGCCCCTTCTCCGGGACATCTAAGGAGAAGTACTTC
TRBJ2-1 | - | TRBV7-6 | TRBD2 | CASSFVTSGLYNEQFF | TGTGCCAGCAGCTTCGTGACTAGCGGGTTATACAATGAGCAGTTCTTC
TRBJ2-1 | - | TRBV27 | TRBD2 | CASSSFQREDYNEQFF | TGTGCCAGCAGTTCCTTCCAGCGGGAGGATTACAATGAGCAGTTCTTC
TRBJ2-7 | - | TRBV29-1 | TRBD1 | CSVEGGTGYEQYF | TGCAGCGTTGAAGGCGGGACAGGATACGAGCAGTACTTC
TRBJ2-5 | - | TRBV7-6 | TRBD2 | CASSTGLAPQETQYF | TGTGCCAGCAGCACAGGACTAGCACCTCAAGAGACCCAGTACTTC
TRBJ1-5 | - | TRBV4-1 | - | CASSQVGGQPQHF | TGCGCCAGCAGCCAAGTTGGGGGACAGCCCCAGCATTTT
TRBJ2-7 | - | TRBV4-1 | TRBD1 | CASSQVPRVGQTYEQYF | TGCGCCAGCAGCCAAGTTCCCAGGGTGGGACAGACCTACGAGCAGTACTTC
TRBJ2-7 | - | TRBV2 | TRBD2 | CASSTDPGDGTSGSYEQYF | TGTGCCAGCAGTACCGACCCAGGGGATGGAACTAGCGGGAGCTACGAGCAGTACTTC
TRBJ2-7 | - | TRBV25-1 | TRBD2 | CASSASGAGGNEQYF | TGTGCCAGCAGTGCAAGCGGTGCGGGAGGCAACGAGCAGTACTTC
TRBJ2-3 | - | TRBV5-1 | TRBD1 | CASSAKTGGVEDTQYF | TGCGCCAGCAGCGCAAAGACAGGGGGCGTTGAAGATACGCAGTATTTT
TRBJ2-1 | - | TRBV27 | - | CASSLSHLLDEQFF | TGTGCCAGCAGTTTATCCCACCTCTTGGATGAGCAGTTCTTC
TRBJ2-4 | - | TRBV7-9 | TRBD2 | CASSLVAGAPPGENIQYF | TGTGCCAGCAGCTTAGTAGCGGGAGCACCCCCTGGGGAAAACATTCAGTACTTC
TRBJ2-3 | - | TRBV5-4 | - | CASSQPGRSTDTQYF | TGTGCCAGCAGTCAACCGGGAAGAAGCACAGATACGCAGTATTTT
TRBJ2-1 | - | TRBV29-1 | TRBD1 | CSVDLRQGLFF | TGCAGCGTTGACCTTAGACAGGGTCTGTTCTTC
TRBJ2-5 | - | TRBV7-3 | - | CASSLTWGETQYF | TGTGCCAGCAGCTTAACATGGGGGGAGACCCAGTACTTC
TRBJ2-7 | - | TRBV10-3 | TRBD2 | CAISGSSGTSYEQYF | TGTGCCATCAGTGGGTCTAGCGGGACCTCCTACGAGCAGTACTTC
TRBJ2-1 | - | TRBV6-1 | TRBD1 | CASSEGSGTASTYNEQFF | TGTGCCAGCAGTGAAGGGTCGGGGACAGCTTCTACCTACAATGAGCAGTTCTTC
TRBJ2-5 | once | TRBV7-9 | TRBD2 | CASSGLAGRETQYF | TGTGCCAGCAGCGGACTAGCGGGAAGAGAGACCCAGTACTTC
TRBJ2-7 | - | TRBV7-7 | - | CASSLAFSSEGAYEQYF | TGTGCTAGCAGCTTAGCGTTTTCAAGTGAGGGAGCCTACGAGCAGTACTTC
TRBJ2-7 | - | TRBV29-1 | TRBD1 | CSVALGQGNEQYF | TGCAGCGTTGCTCTGGGACAGGGGAACGAGCAGTACTTC
TRBJ2-1 | - | TRBV6-5 | TRBD2 | CASSSLSGINYNEQFF | TGTGCCAGCAGTTCACTTAGCGGGATTAACTACAATGAGCAGTTCTTC
TRBJ1-2 | once | TRBV7-9 | - | CASSPPQGLNYGYTF | TGTGCCAGCAGCCCCCCCCAGGGGTTGAACTATGGCTACACCTTC
TRBJ2-7 | - | TRBV2 | - | CASKVFGGPNYEQYF | TGTGCCAGCAAGGTTTTCGGGGGACCTAACTACGAGCAGTACTTC
TRBJ2-1 | - | TRBV5-4 | TRBD1 | CASSHRGLDNEQFF | TGTGCCAGCAGCCACAGGGGGCTGGACAATGAGCAGTTCTTC
TRBJ2-2 | - | TRBV6-4 | - | CASSDSGFPNTGELFF | TGTGCCAGCAGTGACTCAGGGTTCCCAAACACCGGGGAGCTGTTTTTT
TRBJ2-2 | - | TRBV5-6 | TRBD1 | CASSYFGQGSHTGELFF | TGTGCCAGCAGCTACTTCGGACAGGGCTCTCACACCGGGGAGCTGTTTTTT
TRBJ1-2 | - | TRBV18 | - | CASSPEVNYGYTF | TGTGCCAGCTCACCAGAGGTGAACTATGGCTACACCTTC